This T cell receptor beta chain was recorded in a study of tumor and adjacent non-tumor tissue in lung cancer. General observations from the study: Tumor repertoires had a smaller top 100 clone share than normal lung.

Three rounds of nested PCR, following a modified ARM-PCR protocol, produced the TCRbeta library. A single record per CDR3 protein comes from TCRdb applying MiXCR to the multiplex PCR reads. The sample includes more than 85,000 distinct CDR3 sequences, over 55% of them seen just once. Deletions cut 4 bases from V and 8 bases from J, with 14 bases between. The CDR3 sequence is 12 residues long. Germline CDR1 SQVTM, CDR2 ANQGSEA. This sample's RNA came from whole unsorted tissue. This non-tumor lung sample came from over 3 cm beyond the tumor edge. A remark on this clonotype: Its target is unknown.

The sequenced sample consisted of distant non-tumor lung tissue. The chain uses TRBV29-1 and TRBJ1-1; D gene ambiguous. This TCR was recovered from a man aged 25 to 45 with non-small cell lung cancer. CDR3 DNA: TGCAGCGTTGCATGGCAGGACTTGGAAGCTTTCTTT. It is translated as CSVAWQDLEAFF.